This is a list of T cell receptor beta chains from one sample in a study of blood T cell repertoires in COVID-19. Clones were sequenced by immunoSEQ multiplex PCR, and TCRdb holds only the in-frame ones, with some missing. The sample consists of hundreds of thousands of clones, around 86% of them appearing once. The sequencing sample was made of PBMCs or T cells enriched from blood (not recorded which). These receptors were collected from a woman aged 40 to 50 with acute COVID-19. Both conserved end residues are part of each CDR3. Fields, in order: D gene, J gene, V gene, clone size, CDR3 DNA, CDR3 protein. The D gene is left open where the match is weak. Size is omitted from some rows. Given values are once, few, many or a class for expanded clones.

d_gene: -
j_gene: TRBJ2-5
v_gene: TRBV7-2
abundance: -
CDR3nt: TGTGCCAGCAGCTTAGTTTTCGGAGAGACCCAGTACTTC
CDR3aa: CASSLVFGETQYF

d_gene: -
j_gene: TRBJ2-5
v_gene: TRBV9
abundance: -
CDR3nt: TGTGCCAGCAGCGTAGGGGCGGAGGGCCAAGAGACCCAGTACTTC
CDR3aa: CASSVGAEGQETQYF

d_gene: TRBD1
j_gene: TRBJ1-3
v_gene: TRBV18
abundance: -
CDR3nt: TGTGCCAGCTCACGACCCCGGACAGGAGTAAACACCATATATTTT
CDR3aa: CASSRPRTGVNTIYF

d_gene: TRBD2
j_gene: TRBJ2-7
v_gene: TRBV5-1
abundance: -
CDR3nt: TGCGCCAGCAGCGAACGTCTACTAGCGGGAGGGTCCTACGAGCAGTACTTC
CDR3aa: CASSERLLAGGSYEQYF

d_gene: -
j_gene: TRBJ2-6
v_gene: TRBV19
abundance: -
CDR3nt: TGTGCCAGTGCGCAGGGTTCCGGGGCCAACGTCCTGACTTTC
CDR3aa: CASAQGSGANVLTF

d_gene: -
j_gene: TRBJ2-1
v_gene: TRBV7-9
abundance: -
CDR3nt: TGTGCCAGCAGCTTATTCCCAGAGGGTTCGGATGAGCAGTTCTTC
CDR3aa: CASSLFPEGSDEQFF

d_gene: -
j_gene: TRBJ1-3
v_gene: TRBV4-1
abundance: once
CDR3nt: TGCGCCAGCAGCGGGACTGCCGTCTCTGGAAACACCATATATTTT
CDR3aa: CASSGTAVSGNTIYF

d_gene: -
j_gene: TRBJ2-1
v_gene: TRBV9
abundance: -
CDR3nt: TGTGCCAGCAGCGTAGGAACGGGAGCTAAGGGCAATGAGCAGTTCTTC
CDR3aa: CASSVGTGAKGNEQFF

d_gene: TRBD2
j_gene: TRBJ2-3
v_gene: TRBV29-1
abundance: once
CDR3nt: TGCAGCGTAGCCGGACTAGCGACCGACACAGATACGCAGTATTTT
CDR3aa: CSVAGLATDTDTQYF

d_gene: -
j_gene: TRBJ2-5
v_gene: TRBV7-8
abundance: -
CDR3nt: TGTGCCAGCAGCTTAGTTTCTAGCAGAGAGACCCAGTACTTC
CDR3aa: CASSLVSSRETQYF

d_gene: -
j_gene: TRBJ1-5
v_gene: TRBV6-5
abundance: -
CDR3nt: TGTGCCAGCAGTTCAGGGATAGTGAGCCAGCCCCAGCATTTT
CDR3aa: CASSSGIVSQPQHF

d_gene: -
j_gene: TRBJ2-3
v_gene: TRBV30
abundance: few
CDR3nt: TGTGCCTGGAGTGCGGTGGGAGCTGCCGATACGCAGTATTTT
CDR3aa: CAWSAVGAADTQYF

d_gene: TRBD2
j_gene: TRBJ2-7
v_gene: TRBV25-1
abundance: -
CDR3nt: TGTGCCAGCACCAATAGCGGGAGCCCCCACGAGCAGTACTTC
CDR3aa: CASTNSGSPHEQYF

d_gene: TRBD1
j_gene: TRBJ1-2
v_gene: TRBV29-1
abundance: -
CDR3nt: TGCAGCGCCAGGACAGGGAAAGGGCATGGTGGCTACACCTTC
CDR3aa: CSARTGKGHGGYTF

d_gene: TRBD1
j_gene: TRBJ2-3
v_gene: TRBV2
abundance: -
CDR3nt: TGTGCCAGCAGGCCCCGAGGGACAGGGGCAGATACGCAGTATTTT
CDR3aa: CASRPRGTGADTQYF

d_gene: -
j_gene: TRBJ1-1
v_gene: TRBV5-5
abundance: few
CDR3nt: TGTGCCAGCAGCTTGGCGCCGCGGGACACTGAAGCTTTCTTT
CDR3aa: CASSLAPRDTEAFF

d_gene: -
j_gene: TRBJ2-3
v_gene: TRBV7-8
abundance: -
CDR3nt: TGTGCCAGCAGCTTAGTTTCGGGAGCTGAGACAGATACGCAGTATTTT
CDR3aa: CASSLVSGAETDTQYF

d_gene: -
j_gene: TRBJ1-3
v_gene: TRBV10-3
abundance: -
CDR3nt: TGTGCCATCAACCCAGAAGGAAACACCATATATTTT
CDR3aa: CAINPEGNTIYF

d_gene: -
j_gene: TRBJ1-2
v_gene: TRBV11-1
abundance: -
CDR3nt: TGTGCCAGCAGCCCGCACCAGGGGAAGGACTATGGCTACACCTTC
CDR3aa: CASSPHQGKDYGYTF

d_gene: -
j_gene: TRBJ2-2
v_gene: TRBV24-1
abundance: -
CDR3nt: TGTGCCACCAGTGATAGGGGTTCCCCCACCGGGGAGCTGTTTTTT
CDR3aa: CATSDRGSPTGELFF

d_gene: -
j_gene: TRBJ2-1
v_gene: TRBV19
abundance: -
CDR3nt: TGTGCCAGTACCACACAGGGGGGGAATGAGCAGTTCTTC
CDR3aa: CASTTQGGNEQFF

d_gene: TRBD2
j_gene: TRBJ2-7
v_gene: TRBV24-1
abundance: once
CDR3nt: TGTGCCACCAGTAGAGCGGGAGGTTACGAGCAGTACTTC
CDR3aa: CATSRAGGYEQYF

d_gene: TRBD2
j_gene: TRBJ2-7
v_gene: TRBV19
abundance: -
CDR3nt: TGTGCCAGTAGTATCCGGGGGACTAGCGGGAGGGAGAGGTTTTACGAGCAGTACTTC
CDR3aa: CASSIRGTSGRERFYEQYF

d_gene: -
j_gene: TRBJ1-4
v_gene: TRBV6-5
abundance: -
CDR3nt: TGTGCCAGCAGTTCCCTAACGGGAGCAACTAATGAAAAACTGTTTTTT
CDR3aa: CASSSLTGATNEKLFF

d_gene: TRBD2
j_gene: TRBJ2-7
v_gene: TRBV10-3
abundance: -
CDR3nt: TGTGCCATCAGTGAGGGGAGCTCTAGCGGGACCTACGAGCAGTACTTC
CDR3aa: CAISEGSSSGTYEQYF

d_gene: TRBD2
j_gene: TRBJ2-1
v_gene: TRBV19
abundance: -
CDR3nt: TGTGCCAGTAGCGAGACCATAACTAGCGGGAGACAGAGCTCCTACAATGAGCAGTTCTTC
CDR3aa: CASSETITSGRQSSYNEQFF

d_gene: -
j_gene: TRBJ2-7
v_gene: TRBV6-1
abundance: -
CDR3nt: TGTGCCAGCAGTGAAGGAGGGGGACCCTACGAGCAGTACTTC
CDR3aa: CASSEGGGPYEQYF

d_gene: TRBD1
j_gene: TRBJ1-2
v_gene: TRBV20-1
abundance: -
CDR3nt: TGCAGTGCTAGTGTCCGGGACAGGGAGGATGGCTACACCTTC
CDR3aa: CSASVRDREDGYTF

d_gene: TRBD1
j_gene: TRBJ1-1
v_gene: TRBV7-8
abundance: once
CDR3nt: TGTGCCAGCAGCTTGGCAGGGGGTAGCTCTGAAGCTTTCTTT
CDR3aa: CASSLAGGSSEAFF

d_gene: -
j_gene: TRBJ1-1
v_gene: TRBV18
abundance: -
CDR3nt: TGTGCCAGCTCACCACGGACAGCGAACACTGAAGCTTTCTTT
CDR3aa: CASSPRTANTEAFF

d_gene: -
j_gene: TRBJ2-7
v_gene: TRBV27
abundance: few
CDR3nt: TGTGCCAGCAGTCAAGGGAGGTTCCCCTACGAGCAGTACTTC
CDR3aa: CASSQGRFPYEQYF

d_gene: TRBD2
j_gene: TRBJ2-5
v_gene: TRBV7-6
abundance: -
CDR3nt: TGTGCCAGCAGCGACCCGGTGACTAGCGGGCGCCGAGAGACCCAGTACTTC
CDR3aa: CASSDPVTSGRRETQYF

d_gene: -
j_gene: TRBJ2-1
v_gene: TRBV6-1
abundance: -
CDR3nt: TGTGCCAGCAGTGAAGCGGGCGACTACAATGAGCAGTTCTTC
CDR3aa: CASSEAGDYNEQFF

d_gene: TRBD2
j_gene: TRBJ2-1
v_gene: TRBV5-1
abundance: once
CDR3nt: TGCGCCAGCAGTGTGGGAGGGACAGCGGGAGGTAATCACAATGAGCAGTTCTTC
CDR3aa: CASSVGGTAGGNHNEQFF

d_gene: -
j_gene: TRBJ2-5
v_gene: TRBV5-4
abundance: -
CDR3nt: TGTGCCAGCAGCTTGGGGCGTCCCCAGATATACGGGGGGCGCCGGGAGACCCAGTACTTC
CDR3aa: CASSLGRPQIYGGRRETQYF

d_gene: -
j_gene: TRBJ1-2
v_gene: TRBV11-2
abundance: -
CDR3nt: TGTGCCAGCAGCCCCGGGACACCCTATGGCTACACCTTC
CDR3aa: CASSPGTPYGYTF

d_gene: TRBD1
j_gene: TRBJ2-5
v_gene: TRBV5-1
abundance: few
CDR3nt: TGCGCCAGCAGCTTGCGTACAGGGGGAAACCAAGAGACCCAGTACTTC
CDR3aa: CASSLRTGGNQETQYF

d_gene: -
j_gene: TRBJ1-2
v_gene: TRBV30
abundance: -
CDR3nt: TGTGCCTCCGCGACAGACACTAACTATGGCTACACCTTC
CDR3aa: CASATDTNYGYTF

d_gene: TRBD1
j_gene: TRBJ1-2
v_gene: TRBV6-5
abundance: -
CDR3nt: TGTGCCAGCAGTTACTCGGACAGGGGCTATGGCTACACCTTC
CDR3aa: CASSYSDRGYGYTF

d_gene: TRBD1
j_gene: TRBJ2-7
v_gene: TRBV12-5
abundance: -
CDR3nt: TGTGCTAGTGGTTTGGCTTTCGCGGGACAGGATACCTACGAGCAGTACTTC
CDR3aa: CASGLAFAGQDTYEQYF

d_gene: TRBD2
j_gene: TRBJ2-7
v_gene: TRBV10-3
abundance: once
CDR3nt: TGTGCCATCACCGGGGTAGCGGGGGCAGAGCAGTACTTC
CDR3aa: CAITGVAGAEQYF

d_gene: TRBD1
j_gene: TRBJ1-6
v_gene: TRBV30
abundance: -
CDR3nt: TGTGCCTGGAGTGGAACACAGGGGGCTAATTCACCCCTCCACTTT
CDR3aa: CAWSGTQGANSPLHF

d_gene: TRBD2
j_gene: TRBJ2-1
v_gene: TRBV6-5
abundance: once
CDR3nt: TGTGCCAGCAGCCCGGGACTAGCGGGAGGGAATGAGCAGTTCTTC
CDR3aa: CASSPGLAGGNEQFF

d_gene: TRBD2
j_gene: TRBJ2-3
v_gene: TRBV25-1
abundance: -
CDR3nt: TGTGCCAGCAGTGAATCATCCCCTAGCGGGCATATCGCAGATACGCAGTATTTT
CDR3aa: CASSESSPSGHIADTQYF

d_gene: TRBD1
j_gene: TRBJ1-2
v_gene: TRBV7-8
abundance: -
CDR3nt: TGTGCCAGCAGCTTAGGACAGGGGGGGTACACCTTC
CDR3aa: CASSLGQGGYTF